This record concerns one T cell receptor beta chain sequence. The antigen is unknown. The germline V gene encodes CDR1 SGDLS and CDR2 YYNGEE. The V and J ends lost 2 bases and 2 bases respectively, with 8 bases between them. CDR3 length: 13 residues. This sample is drawn from a study of T cell responses to AZD1222 COVID-19 vaccine. Overall study findings and caveats: Donors, mostly white British, included more females; clonal diversity was possibly underestimated. CD4 TCRs associated with vaccination spanned spike, dominating at 160-218 and 743-854.

Sequencing used immunoSEQ multiplex PCR; TCRdb keeps in-frame clones, though not all of them. Of 120,000 to 150,000 clones listed, 70% to 90% are singletons. This material consisted of peripheral blood, taken on day 0 of AZD1222 vaccination. The sequence was obtained from an adult in good health. The chain recombines TRBV9 with TRBJ2-7; D assignment may be TRBD1 or TRBD2 (5 bases each). CDR3 sequence: CASSVGVTYEQYF. In nucleotides, the CDR3 is TGTGCCAGCAGCGTGGGGGTAACCTACGAGCAGTACTTC.